One and the same sample provided the 25 T cell receptor beta chains below, sequenced in a study of blood T cells in healthy people across ages. Primers used in a second PCR of roughly 7 to 11 cycles were a sample-barcoded 5' primer and a J-beta primer mix. TCRdb re-called the 5' RACE reads with MiXCR, one entry per CDR3 protein. In the table there are around 1,800,000 distinct CDR3 sequences, about 39% of which are singletons. The material sequenced was blood. These receptors came from a human donor in good health.

This clonotype was counted between two and nine times. The chain recombines TRBV20-1 with TRBJ2-3; no clear D gene. The CDR3 loop spans 13 amino acids. Trimming pared 0 bases from V and 5 bases from J, leaving 9 bases between. Germline CDR1 reads DFQATT; CDR2 reads SNEGSKA (reference sequence). The CDR3 protein is CSARETNQDTQYF. The CDR3 bases are TGCAGTGCTAGAGAAACTAACCAAGATACGCAGTATTTT.

The J gene is TRBJ1-1, the V gene TRBV29-1; D is possibly TRBD1 (5 bases). In germline, CDR1 is SQVTM, CDR2 ANQGSEA. The CDR3 totals 14 residues. V lost 7 bases and J lost 0, with 15 bases in between. The CDR3 sequence: CSAQRGRVNTEAFF. CDR3 nucleotides: TGCAGCGCTCAAAGGGGCAGGGTGAACACTGAAGCTTTCTTT.

The chain carries TRBV5-1 and TRBJ2-7; D gene ambiguous. Germline CDR1 and CDR2: SGHRS and YFSETQ. Deletions cut 1 base from V and 0 bases from J, with 8 bases between. The CDR3 spans 14 residues. CDR3 bases: TGCGCCAGCAGCTTGAATCCAGCCTCCTACGAGCAGTACTTC. This translates into CASSLNPASYEQYF.

Concerning this clonotype: The junction departs from the called germline gene at one end, perhaps through a read error. This rearrangement joins TRBV25-1 to TRBJ2-7; D is unclear. This CDR3 is 13 amino acids long. CDR1 MGHDK and CDR2 SYGVNS come from the germline V gene. The CDR3 nucleotides are TGCGCCAGCCGTGAATCGGAGAACTACGAGCAGTACTTC. Protein: CASRESENYEQYF.

This clonotype was seen a few times. V usage is TRBV18 and J usage is TRBJ2-2; TRBD2 is a possible D gene (5 bases). Germline values: CDR1 KGHSH, CDR2 LQKENI. V shed 6 bases and J shed 0 bases, with 14 bases lying between them. The CDR3 length is 16 residues. The CDR3 nucleotides read TGTGCCAGCTCCCCTACCCCGGGGACGAACACCGGGGAGCTGTTTTTT. Translating it yields CASSPTPGTNTGELFF.

A few counts support this clonotype. The gene calls are TRBV27 and TRBJ2-1, with 10 bases lining up with TRBD2. The CDR3 has 15 amino acids. The V segment lost 3 bases and the J segment 8 bases; nucleotides outside the gene matches: 7. Germline CDR1 MNHEY, CDR2 SMNVEV (reference sequence). The CDR3: CASSFQRGGLDEQFF. The CDR3 DNA follows: TGTGCCAGCAGTTTCCAGCGGGGGGGCTTGGATGAGCAGTTCTTC.

This clonotype has more than one count but fewer than ten. V and J are TRBV30 and TRBJ1-1; D uncertain. V lost 3 bases, J lost 1 base, and 3 bases lay in between. The V gene's germline CDR1 is GTSNPN and CDR2 SVGIG (reference sequence). The length of the CDR3 is 11 residues. The CDR3 region is CAWRQNTEAFF. In DNA, the CDR3 is TGTGCCTGGAGGCAGAACACTGAAGCTTTCTTT.

The J gene is TRBJ1-1, the V gene TRBV3-1; TRBD1 is a possible D gene (5 bases). The germline V and J ends were trimmed by 4 bases and 1 base, with 13 bases remaining between them. The CDR3 is made up of 15 amino acids. Germline V gene data show CDR1 as LGHDT and CDR2 as YNNKEL (reference sequence). The CDR3 DNA sequence: TGTGCCAGCAGCCGTTCTAGGGGCGAGAACACTGAAGCTTTCTTT. Protein product: CASSRSRGENTEAFF.

This clonotype was recorded at least ten times. The junction departs from the called germline gene at one end, perhaps through a read error. The rearrangement joins TRBV5-1 to TRBJ1-5; D unresolved. The CDR3 runs to 13 residues. Per the germline V gene, CDR1 is SGHRS and CDR2 is YFSETQ. The DNA for the CDR3 is TGTGCCAGCAGCTTAGGTCAGGACCAGCCCCAGCATTTT. Translated, it gives CASSLGQDQPQHF.

The chain employs TRBV29-1 and TRBJ1-2, with 10 bases lining up with TRBD1. The CDR3 is made up of 12 amino acids. CDR1 and CDR2 from the germline V gene are SQVTM and ANQGSEA. V dropped 5 bases and J dropped 7; count of bases not matched to a gene: 4. The CDR3 spells CSVRGQGSGYTF. CDR3 bases: TGCAGCGTTAGGGGACAGGGGAGTGGCTACACCTTC.

V and J are TRBV5-1 and TRBJ1-2; no clear D. CDR3 length equals 16 residues. The germline V and J ends were trimmed by 2 bases and 2 bases, with 16 bases remaining between them. Germline assignment: CDR1 SGHRS and CDR2 YFSETQ. The CDR3 spells CASSLSPRRGNYGYTF. DNA for the CDR3: TGCGCCAGCAGCTTATCACCTCGGAGAGGGAACTATGGCTACACCTTC.

A remark on this clonotype: One junction end disagrees with the germline gene, perhaps due to a read error. V and J are TRBV12-3 or TRBV12-4 and TRBJ2-3; D remains unclear. The CDR3 length is 15 residues. The CDR3 reads CASSFEGRRADTQYF. The CDR3 bases are TGTGCCAGCAGTTTCGAAGGGCGGAGAGCAGATACGCAATATTTT.

A few counts support this clonotype. The chain uses TRBV11-1 and TRBJ1-1, with 8 bases fitting TRBD1. The CDR3 contains 16 residues. The J segment lost 0 bases and the V segment lost 3 bases, leaving 6 bases of the junction unmatched. CDR1 SGHAT and CDR2 FQDESV come from the germline V gene (reference sequence). This CDR3 is CASSLTGALMNTEAFF. Written as DNA, the CDR3 is TGTGCCAGCAGCTTGACAGGGGCTCTCATGAACACTGAAGCTTTCTTT.

This clonotype was found a few times. The genes are TRBV29-1 and TRBJ2-1, with unresolved D. V was trimmed by 5 bases and J by 2 bases, leaving 13 bases between them. Germline V lookup: CDR1 SQVTM, CDR2 ANQGSEA. This CDR3 has 14 amino acids. CDR3 sequence: CSVSDGAPYNEQFF. CDR3 nucleotides: TGCAGCGTTTCTGACGGAGCCCCCTACAATGAGCAGTTCTTC.

This clonotype was seen a handful of times. The V call is TRBV6-4, the J call TRBJ2-6; D not resolved. Trimming pared 7 bases from V and 2 bases from J, leaving 12 bases between. The CDR3 has 15 amino acids. In germline, CDR1 is MRHNA, CDR2 SNTAGT. The CDR3 nucleotides read TGTGCCAGCAACTCCGCCCGCGCTGGGGCCAACGTCCTGACTTTC. It yields the protein CASNSARAGANVLTF.

The rearrangement links TRBV10-3 to TRBJ1-1; D uncertain. The length of the CDR3 is 13 residues. CDR1 and CDR2 (germline): ENHRY, SYGVKD. Trimming removed 7 bases at V and 10 bases at J, with 19 bases between. The CDR3, as DNA: TGTGCCATCACAACGGGCTCTAGCCTCGGAGCTTTCTTT. Its protein product is CAITTGSSLGAFF.

The rearrangement uses TRBV6-5 and TRBJ1-2, with D perhaps matching TRBD1 (5 bases). Germline V gene sequence: CDR1 MNHEY, CDR2 SVGAGI. The CDR3 spans 13 residues. Between the trimmed V and J ends, which lost 4 bases and 8 bases, there was a span of 14 bases. Here the CDR3 reads CASSWDPGQGYTF. Here the CDR3 DNA reads TGTGCCAGCAGTTGGGACCCCGGGCAGGGCTACACCTTC.

This clonotype was picked up a small number of times. The chain employs TRBV3-1 and TRBJ2-3, with TRBD2 identical over 9 bases. Germline assignment: CDR1 LGHDT and CDR2 YNNKEL (reference sequence). The CDR3 sequence is 15 residues long. The V and J ends lost 0 bases and 3 bases, in that order; junction bases with no gene match: 1. The CDR3 DNA sequence: TGTGCCAGCAGCCAAGAGACTAGCGGTACAGATACGCAGTATTTT. Protein product: CASSQETSGTDTQYF.

In this sample, this clonotype turned up a few times. The chain uses TRBV7-9 and TRBJ1-2; 9 bases agree with TRBD1. With V trimmed by 5 bases and J by 5 bases, 9 bases remained unmatched. The germline CDR1 and CDR2 sequences are SEHNR and FQNEAQ (reference sequence). The CDR3 consists of 15 residues. The CDR3 is CASSPGTGLYYGYTF. CDR3 in DNA: TGTGCCAGCAGCCCTGGGACAGGGTTATATTATGGCTACACCTTC.

The V and J genes are TRBV25-1 and TRBJ1-1, with D hard to call. Trimming shortened V by 2 bases and J by 5 bases, and 9 bases separated the two germline ends. Germline assignment: CDR1 MGHDK and CDR2 SYGVNS. The CDR3 spans 13 residues. The CDR3, as DNA: TGTGCCAGCAGTGAAGTGGGAGGGACTGAAGCTTTCTTT. Protein product: CASSEVGGTEAFF. Supplemented by reference TRBV25-1 and TRBJ1-1, the full variable domain reads EADIYQTPRYLVIGTGKKITLECSQTMGHDKMYWYQQDPGMELHLIHYSYGVNSTEKGDLSSESTVSRIRTEHFPLTLESARPSHTSQYLCASSEVGGTEAFFGQGTRLTVV.

This chain connects TRBV3-1 to TRBJ1-1; D remains ambiguous. V dropped 1 base and J dropped 6 bases, with 12 bases sitting between them. This CDR3 has 14 amino acids. Germline-derived CDR1 and CDR2 are LGHDT and YNNKEL (reference sequence). The chain's CDR3 is CASSQASRRPEAFF. CDR3 nucleotide sequence: TGTGCCAGCAGCCAAGCTTCCAGACGCCCTGAAGCTTTCTTT. Complete variable domain (other parts from reference TRBV3-1 and TRBJ1-1): DTAVSQTPKYLVTQMGNDKSIKCEQNLGHDTMYWYKQDSKKFLKIMFSYNNKELIINETVPNRFSPKSPDKAHLNLHINSLELGDSAVYFCASSQASRRPEAFFGQGTRLTVV.

This clonotype was found once. J is TRBJ2-1 and V is TRBV5-1; D possibly corresponds to TRBD1 (6 bases). Trimming pared 4 bases from V and 5 bases from J, leaving 13 bases between. This CDR3 comprises 14 residues. Germline V gene data show CDR1 as SGHRS and CDR2 as YFSETQ. CDR3 DNA: TGCGCCAGCAGCCAAATGGCAGGGGACAATGAGCAGTTCTTC. It encodes CASSQMAGDNEQFF.

The chain links TRBV10-3 to TRBJ2-5; maybe TRBD2 (5 bases). CDR3 length equals 12 residues. With 2 bases removed from V and 10 bases from J, the gap between germline ends came to 11 bases. CDR1 is ENHRY and CDR2 is SYGVKD in the germline V gene. The CDR3 reads CAISEPGEGQYF. The DNA for the CDR3 is TGTGCCATCAGTGAGCCCGGTGAGGGCCAGTACTTC.

This clonotype was counted only a few times. The CDR3 region is CASRSPGGFTQQYF. CDR3 nucleotide sequence: TGTGCCAGCAGGTCCCCGGGGGGGTTCACTCAGCAGTACTTC. The chain couples TRBV28 to TRBJ2-7; TRBD2 aligns across 8 bases. V trimming: 6 bases; J trimming: 8 bases; junction bases outside the gene matches: 12. CDR3 length: 14 residues. Germline CDR1 reads MDHEN; CDR2 reads SYDVKM.

This clonotype was seen a few times. The CDR3 is CATSVAYNEQFF. DNA for the CDR3: TGTGCCACTTCCGTGGCTTACAATGAGCAGTTCTTC. V and J are TRBV15 and TRBJ2-1; D uncertain. V dropped 9 bases and J dropped 4 bases, with 10 bases sitting between them. The CDR3 has 12 residues. In germline, CDR1 is LNHNV, CDR2 YYDKDF (reference sequence).